This T cell receptor (beta chain) came from a study of response to subunit inactivated influenza vaccine. This clonotype was counted only a few times. TCRdb itself ran the RT-PCR reads through MiXCR, one entry per CDR3 protein. The table has about 570,000 distinct CDR3 sequences, roughly 12% seen once. Germline V gene sequence: CDR1 SGHRS, CDR2 YFSETQ. CDR3 length equals 18 residues. V lost 2 bases, J lost 4 bases, and 21 bases lay in between. The sample was also linked to a second study, of T cells expressing NK-cell markers. That report adds: What made the TCR beta cDNA was 5'RACE template switching with UMIs. Sorted CD3+CD56+NKG2C+, CD3+CD56+NKG2C- and CD3+CD56-NKG2C+ T cells provided the TCR beta repertoires. Roughly six donors carried dominant NKG2C+ clonotypes that made up roughly 1.0-7.5% of their CD8+ T cells.

Sequences were derived from PBMCs from blood, sampled on the day of vaccination. The TCR sequence derives from a man aged 45 to 65 who received an inactivated influenza vaccine. The chain is built from TRBV5-1 and TRBJ1-4, with D possibly TRBD1 on 6 matching bases. For the CDR3, the DNA is TGCGCCAGCAGCTTTAGTAGTTTAGGCGGACAGCATAATGAAAAACTGTTTTTT. It encodes CASSFSSLGGQHNEKLFF.